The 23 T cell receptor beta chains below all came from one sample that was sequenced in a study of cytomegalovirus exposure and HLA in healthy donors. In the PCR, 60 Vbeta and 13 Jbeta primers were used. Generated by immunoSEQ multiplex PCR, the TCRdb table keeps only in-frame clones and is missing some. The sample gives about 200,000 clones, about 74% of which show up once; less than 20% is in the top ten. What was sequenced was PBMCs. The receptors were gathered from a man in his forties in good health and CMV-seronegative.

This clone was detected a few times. The CDR3 DNA sequence: TGTGCCAGCAGCCCCCGACAGGGGCGAACCGGGGAGCTGTTTTTT. Translating it yields CASSPRQGRTGELFF. V usage is TRBV28 and J usage is TRBJ2-2; 8 bases line up with TRBD1. Germline V gene sequence: CDR1 MDHEN, CDR2 SYDVKM. Unmatched junction bases numbered 8, after V lost 6 bases and J lost 5 bases. The CDR3 runs 15 residues.

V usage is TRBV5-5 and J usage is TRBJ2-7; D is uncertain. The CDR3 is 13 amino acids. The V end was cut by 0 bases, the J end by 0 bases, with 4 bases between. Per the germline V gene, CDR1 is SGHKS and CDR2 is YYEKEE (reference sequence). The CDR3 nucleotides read TGTGCCAGCAGCTTGGTTAGCTCCTACGAGCAGTACTTC. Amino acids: CASSLVSSYEQYF.

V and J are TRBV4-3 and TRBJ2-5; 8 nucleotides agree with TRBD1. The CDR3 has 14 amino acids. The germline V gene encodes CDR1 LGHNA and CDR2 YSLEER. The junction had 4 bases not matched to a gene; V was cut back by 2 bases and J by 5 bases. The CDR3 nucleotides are TGCGCCAGCAGCCAACAGGGGGCAGGGGAGACCCAGTACTTC. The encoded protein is CASSQQGAGETQYF.

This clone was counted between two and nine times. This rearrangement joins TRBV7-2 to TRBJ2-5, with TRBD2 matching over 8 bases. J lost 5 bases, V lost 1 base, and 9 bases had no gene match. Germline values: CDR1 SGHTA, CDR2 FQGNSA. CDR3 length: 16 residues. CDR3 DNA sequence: TGTGCCAGCAGCTTAGACGTAGCGGGGAGGACGGAGACCCAGTACTTC. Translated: CASSLDVAGRTETQYF.

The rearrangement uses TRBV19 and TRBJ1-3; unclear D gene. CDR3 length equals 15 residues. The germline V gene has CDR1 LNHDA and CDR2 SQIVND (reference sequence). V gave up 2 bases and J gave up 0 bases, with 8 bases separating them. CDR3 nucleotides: TGTGCCAGTAGTATACGGGTCCTCTCTGGAAACACCATATATTTT. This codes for CASSIRVLSGNTIYF.

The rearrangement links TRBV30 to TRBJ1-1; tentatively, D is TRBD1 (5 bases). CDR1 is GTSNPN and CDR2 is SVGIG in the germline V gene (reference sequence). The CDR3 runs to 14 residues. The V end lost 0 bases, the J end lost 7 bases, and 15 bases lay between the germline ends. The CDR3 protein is CAWSVTDADSEAFF. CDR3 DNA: TGTGCCTGGAGTGTAACCGACGCAGACAGTGAAGCTTTCTTT.

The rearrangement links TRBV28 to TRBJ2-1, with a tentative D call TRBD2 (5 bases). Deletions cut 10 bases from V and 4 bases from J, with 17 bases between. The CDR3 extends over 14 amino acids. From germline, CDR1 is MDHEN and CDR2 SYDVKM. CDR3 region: CATAGRAPYNEQFF. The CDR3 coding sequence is TGTGCCACCGCTGGGCGGGCTCCGTACAATGAGCAGTTCTTC. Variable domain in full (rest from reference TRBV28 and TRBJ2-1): DVKVTQSSRYLVKRTGEKVFLECVQDMDHENMFWYRQDPGLGLRLIYFSYDVKMKEKGDIPEGYSVSREKKERFSLILESASTNQTSMYLCATAGRAPYNEQFFGPGTRLTVL.

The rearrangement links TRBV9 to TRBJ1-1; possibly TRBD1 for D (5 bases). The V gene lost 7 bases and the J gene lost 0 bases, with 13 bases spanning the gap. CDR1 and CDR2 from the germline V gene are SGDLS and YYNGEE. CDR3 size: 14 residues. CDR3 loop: CASGADPMNTEAFF. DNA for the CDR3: TGTGCCAGCGGGGCCGATCCCATGAACACTGAAGCTTTCTTT. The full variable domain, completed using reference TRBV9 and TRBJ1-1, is DSGVTQTPKHLITATGQRVTLRCSPRSGDLSVYWYQQSLDQGLQFLIQYYNGEERAKGNILERFSAQQFPDLHSELNLSSLELGDSALYFCASGADPMNTEAFFGQGTRLTVV.

The CDR3 protein is CASKAKAGGADTQYF. Here the CDR3 DNA reads TGTGCCAGCAAAGCCAAAGCGGGGGGGGCAGATACGCAGTATTTT. V and J are TRBV27 and TRBJ2-3, with TRBD2 matching 10 bases. Germline V gives CDR1 MNHEY, CDR2 SMNVEV (reference sequence). The CDR3 runs 15 residues. The V gene end was trimmed by 7 bases and the J gene end by 4 bases; junction bases not matched to a gene: 8.

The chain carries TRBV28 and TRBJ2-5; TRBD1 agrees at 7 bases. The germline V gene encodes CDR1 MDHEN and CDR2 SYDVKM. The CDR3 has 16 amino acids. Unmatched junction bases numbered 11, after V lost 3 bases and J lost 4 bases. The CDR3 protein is CASSFNRVAGGETQYF. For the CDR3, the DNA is TGTGCCAGCAGTTTTAACCGGGTCGCAGGGGGAGAGACCCAGTACTTC.

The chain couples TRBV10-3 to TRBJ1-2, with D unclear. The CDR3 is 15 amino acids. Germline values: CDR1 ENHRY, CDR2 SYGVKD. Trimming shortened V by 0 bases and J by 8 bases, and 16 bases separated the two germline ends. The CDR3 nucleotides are TGTGCCATCAGTGAGTCAGCAGTAGGGAGCAGGGGCTACACCTTC. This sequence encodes CAISESAVGSRGYTF.

CDR3 DNA: TGTGCCAGCAGCGGAGGTCCAGGGTTAGCTAACTATGGCTACACCTTC. Translation: CASSGGPGLANYGYTF. The V and J genes are TRBV9 and TRBJ1-2; a possible D gene is TRBD1 (5 bases). Looked up from germline, CDR1 is SGDLS and CDR2 is YYNGEE. The ends were cut back, 3 bases at V and 0 bases at J, with 15 bases in the middle. This CDR3 is 16 amino acids long. Variable domain in full (rest from reference TRBV9 and TRBJ1-2): DSGVTQTPKHLITATGQRVTLRCSPRSGDLSVYWYQQSLDQGLQFLIQYYNGEERAKGNILERFSAQQFPDLHSELNLSSLELGDSALYFCASSGGPGLANYGYTFGSGTRLTVV.

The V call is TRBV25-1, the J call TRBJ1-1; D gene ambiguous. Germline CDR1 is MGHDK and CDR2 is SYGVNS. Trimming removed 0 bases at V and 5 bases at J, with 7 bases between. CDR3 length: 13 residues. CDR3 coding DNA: TGTGCCAGCAGTGAATATATGGAGACTGAAGCTTTCTTT. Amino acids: CASSEYMETEAFF.

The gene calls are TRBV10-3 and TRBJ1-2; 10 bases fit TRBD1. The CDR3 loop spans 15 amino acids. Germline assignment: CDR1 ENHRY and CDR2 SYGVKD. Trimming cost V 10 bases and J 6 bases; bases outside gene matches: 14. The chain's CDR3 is CATAYGTGVMHGYTF. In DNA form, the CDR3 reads TGTGCCACAGCATATGGGACAGGGGTTATGCATGGCTACACCTTC.

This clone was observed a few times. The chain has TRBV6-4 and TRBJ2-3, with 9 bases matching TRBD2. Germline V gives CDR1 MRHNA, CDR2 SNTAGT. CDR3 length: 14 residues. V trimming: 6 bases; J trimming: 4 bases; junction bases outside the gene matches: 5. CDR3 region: CASSLSGSSDTQYF. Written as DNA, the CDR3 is TGTGCCAGCAGCCTTAGCGGGAGTTCAGATACGCAGTATTTT.

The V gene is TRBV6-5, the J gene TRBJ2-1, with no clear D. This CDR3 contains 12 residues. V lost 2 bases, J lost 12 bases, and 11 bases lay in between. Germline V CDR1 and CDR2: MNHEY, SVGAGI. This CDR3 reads CASSYTGIGQFF. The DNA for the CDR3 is TGTGCCAGCAGTTACACGGGTATAGGGCAGTTCTTC.

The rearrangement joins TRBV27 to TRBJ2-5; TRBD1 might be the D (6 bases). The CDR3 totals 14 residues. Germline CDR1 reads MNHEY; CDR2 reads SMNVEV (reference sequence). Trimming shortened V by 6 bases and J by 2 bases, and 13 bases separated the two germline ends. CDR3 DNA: TGTGCCAGCAGCCTTTCAGGGGCACAAGAGACCCAGTACTTC. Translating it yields CASSLSGAQETQYF.

The CDR3 nucleotides read TGTGCCAGCAGCGTACCTTCTGAGGGGGTCGGGACCGGGGAGCTGTTTTTT. Residues: CASSVPSEGVGTGELFF. The chain is built from TRBV9 and TRBJ2-2; TRBD1 is a possible D gene (6 bases). The V end was cut by 1 base, the J end by 5 bases, with 18 bases between. Germline V gives CDR1 SGDLS, CDR2 YYNGEE. This CDR3 is built from 17 residues.

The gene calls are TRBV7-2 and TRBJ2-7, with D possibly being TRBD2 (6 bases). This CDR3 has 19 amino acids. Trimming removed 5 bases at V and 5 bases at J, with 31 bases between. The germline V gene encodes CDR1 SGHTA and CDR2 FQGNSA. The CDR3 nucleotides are TGTGCCAGCAGCACTAGGGGAAGGGGCGGGCTAGGCCGGAGGGACGAGCAGTACTTC. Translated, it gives CASSTRGRGGLGRRDEQYF.

The CDR3 sequence: CASSQDLWDTSSGNTIYF. CDR3 in DNA: TGCGCCAGCAGCCAAGATCTTTGGGACACGAGCTCTGGAAACACCATATATTTT. The chain has TRBV4-3 and TRBJ1-3; maybe TRBD1 (6 bases). The CDR3 runs 18 residues. V lost 0 bases to trimming and J lost 0 bases, with 15 bases between them. Per the germline V gene, CDR1 is LGHNA and CDR2 is YSLEER.

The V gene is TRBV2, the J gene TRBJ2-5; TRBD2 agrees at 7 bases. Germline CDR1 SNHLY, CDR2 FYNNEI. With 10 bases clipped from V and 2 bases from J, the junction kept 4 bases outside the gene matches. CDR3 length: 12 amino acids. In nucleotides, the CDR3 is TGTGCCACTAGCGGAATACAAGAGACCCAGTACTTC. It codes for CATSGIQETQYF.

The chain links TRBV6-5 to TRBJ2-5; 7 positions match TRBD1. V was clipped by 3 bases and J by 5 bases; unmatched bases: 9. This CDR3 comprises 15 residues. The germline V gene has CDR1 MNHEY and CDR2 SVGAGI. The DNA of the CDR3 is TGTGCCAGCAGTTATATCCCGACAGGGCCGGAGACCCAGTACTTC. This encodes CASSYIPTGPETQYF.

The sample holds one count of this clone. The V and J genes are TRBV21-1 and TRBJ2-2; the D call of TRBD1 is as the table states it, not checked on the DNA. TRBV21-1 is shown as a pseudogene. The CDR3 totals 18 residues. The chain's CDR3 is CASSKGPRQGANTGELFF. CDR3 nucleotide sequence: TGTGCCAGCAGCAAAGGGCCTAGACAGGGGGCGAACACCGGGGAGCTGTTTTTT.